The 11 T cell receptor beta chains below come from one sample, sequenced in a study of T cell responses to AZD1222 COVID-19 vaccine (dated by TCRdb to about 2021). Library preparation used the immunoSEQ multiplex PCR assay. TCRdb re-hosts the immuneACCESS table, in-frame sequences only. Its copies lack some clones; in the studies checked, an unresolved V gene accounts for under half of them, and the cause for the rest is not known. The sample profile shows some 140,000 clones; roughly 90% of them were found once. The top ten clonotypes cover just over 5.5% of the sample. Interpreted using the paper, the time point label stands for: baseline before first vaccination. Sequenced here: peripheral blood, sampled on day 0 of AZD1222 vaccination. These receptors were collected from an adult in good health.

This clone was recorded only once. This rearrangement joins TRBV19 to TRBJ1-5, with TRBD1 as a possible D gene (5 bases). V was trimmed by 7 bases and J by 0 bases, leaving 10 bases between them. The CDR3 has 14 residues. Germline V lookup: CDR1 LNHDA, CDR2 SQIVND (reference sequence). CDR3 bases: TGTGCCAGTAAAAGGGACCATAGCAATCAGCCCCAGCATTTT. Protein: CASKRDHSNQPQHF. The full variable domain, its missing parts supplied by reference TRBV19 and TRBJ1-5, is DGGITQSPKYLFRKEGQNVTLSCEQNLNHDAMYWYRQDPGQGLRLIYYSQIVNDFQKGDIAEGYSVSREKKESFPLTVTSAQKNPTAFYLCASKRDHSNQPQHFGDGTRLSIL.

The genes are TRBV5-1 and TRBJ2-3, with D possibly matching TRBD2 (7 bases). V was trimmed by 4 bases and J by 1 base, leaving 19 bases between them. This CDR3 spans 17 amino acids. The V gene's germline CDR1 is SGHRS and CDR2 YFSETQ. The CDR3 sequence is CASSLSDWGGRTDTQYF. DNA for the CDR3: TGCGCCAGCAGCCTTTCCGACTGGGGGGGCCGCACAGATACGCAGTATTTT. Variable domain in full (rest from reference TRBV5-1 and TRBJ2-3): KAGVTQTPRYLIKTRGQQVTLSCSPISGHRSVSWYQQTPGQGLQFLFEYFSETQRNKGNFPGRFSGRQFSNSRSEMNVSTLELGDSALYLCASSLSDWGGRTDTQYFGPGTRLTVL.

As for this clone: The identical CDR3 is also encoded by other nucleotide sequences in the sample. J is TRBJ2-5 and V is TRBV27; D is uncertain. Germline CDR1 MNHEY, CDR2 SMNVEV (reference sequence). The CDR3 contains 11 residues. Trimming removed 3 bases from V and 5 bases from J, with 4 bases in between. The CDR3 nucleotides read TGTGCCAGCAGTTTCCGCGAGACCCAGTACTTC. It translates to CASSFRETQYF.

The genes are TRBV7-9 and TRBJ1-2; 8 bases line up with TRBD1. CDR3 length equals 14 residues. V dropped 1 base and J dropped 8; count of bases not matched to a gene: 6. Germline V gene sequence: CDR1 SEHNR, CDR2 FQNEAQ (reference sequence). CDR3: CASSLGQGLQGYTF. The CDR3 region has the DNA TGTGCCAGCAGCTTAGGACAGGGGCTACAGGGCTACACCTTC.

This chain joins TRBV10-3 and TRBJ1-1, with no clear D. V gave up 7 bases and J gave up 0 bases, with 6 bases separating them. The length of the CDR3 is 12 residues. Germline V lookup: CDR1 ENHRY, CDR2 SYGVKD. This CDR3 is CAIKQMNTEAFF. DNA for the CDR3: TGTGCCATCAAACAGATGAACACTGAAGCTTTCTTT.

CDR3 nucleotide sequence: TGTGCCAGCTCACCTCGGGCAGGCCCGAATCAGCCCCAGCATTTT. As protein: CASSPRAGPNQPQHF. This chain joins TRBV18 and TRBJ1-5; unclear D gene. This CDR3 is 15 amino acids long. Per germline, CDR1 KGHSH and CDR2 LQKENI. Trimming stripped 3 bases from V and 4 bases from J, with 13 bases between.

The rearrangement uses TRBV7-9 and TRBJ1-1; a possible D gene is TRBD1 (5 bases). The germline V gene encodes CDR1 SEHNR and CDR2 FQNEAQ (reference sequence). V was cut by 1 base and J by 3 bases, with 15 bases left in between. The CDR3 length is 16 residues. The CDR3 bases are TGTGCCAGCAGCTTAGGAGGGGCAGCCCAGGACACTGAAGCTTTCTTT. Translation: CASSLGGAAQDTEAFF. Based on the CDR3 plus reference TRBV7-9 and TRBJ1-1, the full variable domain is DTGVSQNPRHKITKRGQNVTFRCDPISEHNRLYWYRQTLGQGPEFLTYFQNEAQLEKSRLLSDRFSAERPKGSFSTLEIQRTEQGDSAMYLCASSLGGAAQDTEAFFGQGTRLTVV.

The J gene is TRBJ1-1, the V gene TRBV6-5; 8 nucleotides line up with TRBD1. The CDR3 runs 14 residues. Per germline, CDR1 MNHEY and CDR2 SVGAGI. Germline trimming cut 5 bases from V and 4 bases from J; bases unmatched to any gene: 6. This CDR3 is CASSTRTGSTEAFF. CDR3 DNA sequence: TGTGCCAGCAGTACAAGGACAGGGAGCACTGAAGCTTTCTTT.

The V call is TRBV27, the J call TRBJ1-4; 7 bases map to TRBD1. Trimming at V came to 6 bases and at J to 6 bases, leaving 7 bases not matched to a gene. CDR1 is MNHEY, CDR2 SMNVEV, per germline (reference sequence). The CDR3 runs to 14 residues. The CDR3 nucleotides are TGTGCCAGCAGACGACAGGGCAGCCATGAAAAACTGTTTTTT. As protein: CASRRQGSHEKLFF.

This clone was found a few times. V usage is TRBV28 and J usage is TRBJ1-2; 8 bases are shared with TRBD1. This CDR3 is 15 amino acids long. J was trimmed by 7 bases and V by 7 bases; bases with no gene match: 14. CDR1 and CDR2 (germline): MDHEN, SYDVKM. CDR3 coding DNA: TGTGCCAGCACCTCTTCCCGCAGGGGGCGAGGTGGCTACACCTTC. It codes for CASTSSRRGRGGYTF.

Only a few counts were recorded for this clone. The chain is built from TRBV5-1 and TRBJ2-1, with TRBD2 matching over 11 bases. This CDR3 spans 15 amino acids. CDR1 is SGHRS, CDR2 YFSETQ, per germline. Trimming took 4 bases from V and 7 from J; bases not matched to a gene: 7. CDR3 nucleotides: TGCGCCAGCAGCGTTAGCGGGAGGGCAGGGAATGAGCAGTTCTTC. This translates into CASSVSGRAGNEQFF.